This T cell receptor (beta chain) was sequenced during a study of T cells after yellow fever vaccination. TCRdb fed the 5' RACE reads into MiXCR, producing one record per CDR3 protein. The table lists about 350,000 distinct CDR3 sequences, roughly 4% of them singletons. After removal of 5 bases from V and 6 bases from J, the junction contained 12 bases not matched to a gene. Germline-derived CDR1 and CDR2 are MDHEN and SYDVKM. This CDR3 contains 15 residues. The sequence was collected from a man aged 18-30 years who received the YFV17D yellow fever vaccine. This chain uses TRBV28 with TRBJ1-2, with 7 bases lining up with TRBD1. The source was PBMCs, collected 5 days after the yellow fever booster vaccination. The CDR3 here is CASSTEGRGLDGYTF. In DNA, the CDR3 is TGTGCCAGCAGTACCGAAGGGAGGGGGCTTGATGGCTACACCTTC.